The entry that follows covers one T cell receptor (beta chain) sequence. Its target is unknown. The method was immunoSEQ multiplex PCR; TCRdb's version includes in-frame clones alone and lacks a portion of them. The sample includes 65,000 to 90,000 clones, around 85% seen only once; the top ten take over 4.5%. These data come from a study of OX40 agonist ivuxolimab in advanced cancers. Findings of the study overall: Among the nonresponders, some also had low normalized T-cell clonal expansion.

J lost 4 bases, V lost 0 bases, and 14 bases had no gene match. The CDR3 sequence is 18 residues long. Germline V gives CDR1 MNHNS, CDR2 SASEGT. The TCR originated in an adult with an advanced solid tumor such as melanoma, head and neck, liver or kidney cancer. Sequencing used CD4+ or CD8+ T cells sorted from blood, obtained in a trial of the OX40 agonist ivuxolimab. The chain employs TRBV6-1 and TRBJ1-2; 7 nucleotides match TRBD1. The CDR3 DNA reads TGTGCCAGCAGTGAAGCGCGTAGGGGCAAGACAGGGACCTATGGCTACACCTTC. It encodes CASSEARRGKTGTYGYTF.